The clone carrying this T cell receptor beta chain showed up many times. The data derive from a study of blood T cells in healthy people across ages. A J-beta primer mix and a sample-barcoded 5' primer were used in a second PCR of roughly 6 to 11 cycles. TCRdb reprocessed the 5' RACE reads via MiXCR and lists one record per CDR3 protein. The sample lists 730,000 or so distinct CDR3 sequences; less than 45% were seen once. Drawing of peripheral blood yielded roughly 9.8 milliliters from each donor. Trimming cost V 0 bases and J 1 base, with 14 bases left between them. The CDR3 extends over 17 amino acids. CDR1 SGHDN and CDR2 FVKESK come from the germline V gene.

This TCR came from a man older than 75 in good health. The material sequenced was blood. The chain uses TRBV14 and TRBJ2-3; D is undetermined. Written as DNA, the CDR3 is TGTGCCAGCAGCCAAGATATTGGCGGTCGTGGCACAGATACGCAGTATTTT. Translated: CASSQDIGGRGTDTQYF.